This record looks at one TCR beta chain sequence and its context. The antigen remains unidentified. The entry originates in a study of cytomegalovirus exposure and HLA in healthy donors. Study-wide results and caveats: Links to common viral pathogens appeared, in a later analysis, for several of the most significant clusters.

The primer mix had 60 Vbeta and 13 Jbeta primers. Clones were read by immunoSEQ multiplex PCR, and TCRdb kept only the in-frame ones, dropping some. The sample includes about 180,000 clones, around three quarters of them seen just once. V lost 4 bases and J lost 6; bases outside the gene matches: 7. The CDR3 consists of 17 residues. The germline gives CDR1 SGHRS, CDR2 YFSETQ. Sequencing was performed on PBMCs. J is TRBJ2-1 and V is TRBV5-1; 16 bases are shared with TRBD2. This clonotype was obtained from a woman aged 30 to 39 in good health and CMV-seropositive. The CDR3 protein is CASSGTSGGATGNEQFF. The CDR3 region has the DNA TGCGCCAGCAGCGGGACTAGCGGGGGGGCCACCGGCAATGAGCAGTTCTTC.